This T cell receptor (beta chain) was obtained from a study of low-dose radiotherapy and immunotherapy resistance in tumors. Study as a whole: Cohort 1 was given 0.5 Gy fractions every 2 weeks, 6.5 Gy in total.

First-strand cDNA used TRAV- and TRBV-specific primers, covering alpha and beta chains. The authors amplified TCRs for around 20 PCR cycles with a constant-region primer and a V-primer adapter. Via MiXCR, TCRdb re-called the reads, giving one row per CDR3 protein. The sample has tens of thousands of distinct CDR3 sequences, less than 30% seen once; the top ten hold around 9.1%. Germline V gives CDR1 LGHDT, CDR2 YNNKEL (reference sequence). The CDR3 runs to 15 residues. Trimming removed 1 base at V and 5 bases at J, with 12 bases between. Time point specified: after trial treatment. The treatment was: LDRT plus nivolumab, ipilimumab, low-dose cyclophosphamide and aspirin (RACIN trial). This clonotype occurred many times.

Source: PBMCs, taken after low-dose radiotherapy plus immunotherapy. J is TRBJ2-1 and V is TRBV3-1; possibly TRBD1 or TRBD2 for D (6 bases each). The source is a male donor with prostate cancer. The CDR3 DNA reads as TGTGCCAGCAGCCAAGGGTGGGGGGCCAACAATGAGCAGTTCTTC. It yields the protein CASSQGWGANNEQFF.